This T cell receptor (beta chain) was sequenced during a study of regulatory dendritic cells for organ transplantation. Concerning this clone: Antigen: not known.

The method was immunoSEQ multiplex PCR; TCRdb's version includes in-frame clones alone and lacks a portion of them. The table lists 3,500 to 4,500 clones, about 60% of them singletons. Sorted T cells were CFSE-labeled and cultured four to five days with allogeneic regulatory or mature dendritic cells at 1:10. Naive CD45RA+ and memory CD45RO+ CD4+ or CD8+ T cells were FACS-sorted. The germline V gene has CDR1 SEHNR and CDR2 FQNEAQ (reference sequence). This CDR3 is 15 amino acids long. With 5 bases clipped from V and 1 base from J, the junction kept 7 bases outside the gene matches. This sequence originates from a human donor in good health. The J gene is TRBJ1-1, the V gene TRBV7-9; 7 bases match TRBD1. The specimen sequenced was memory CD8+ T cells from blood cultured with regulatory dendritic cells. Subset meaning: CD45RO+ memory T cells. CDR3 bases: TGTGCCAGCAGCCCCCCCGGGACAGCGAACACTGAAGCTTTCTTT. It codes for CASSPPGTANTEAFF.